This T cell receptor (beta chain) was recovered during a study of T cells in Graves' hyperthyroidism and ophthalmopathy. The study's findings and limits: By a 13 V-J model, ophthalmopathy was set apart from stable hyperthyroidism.

This clonotype was detected many times. Its specificity is not known. V lost 4 bases to trimming and J lost 4 bases, with 14 bases between them. The CDR3 length is 15 residues. The TCR beta CDR3 regions underwent amplification using RNA transcripts as the source. Carried out on the TCR CDR3, a first-round RT-PCR used the HTBI primer set. MiXCR, applied by TCRdb to the multiplex PCR reads, yields one record per CDR3 protein. This table has roughly 250,000 distinct CDR3 sequences, roughly 15% appearing once. Sample: blood. The receptor was isolated from a woman aged 18-29 years with Graves' ophthalmopathy. The chain links TRBV12-3 or TRBV12-4 to TRBJ2-1; weak D call: TRBD1 (7 bases). Here the CDR3 DNA reads TGTGCCAGCAGTTGGAGGGCAGGGGGGTACAATGAGCAGTTCTTC. Its translation: CASSWRAGGYNEQFF.